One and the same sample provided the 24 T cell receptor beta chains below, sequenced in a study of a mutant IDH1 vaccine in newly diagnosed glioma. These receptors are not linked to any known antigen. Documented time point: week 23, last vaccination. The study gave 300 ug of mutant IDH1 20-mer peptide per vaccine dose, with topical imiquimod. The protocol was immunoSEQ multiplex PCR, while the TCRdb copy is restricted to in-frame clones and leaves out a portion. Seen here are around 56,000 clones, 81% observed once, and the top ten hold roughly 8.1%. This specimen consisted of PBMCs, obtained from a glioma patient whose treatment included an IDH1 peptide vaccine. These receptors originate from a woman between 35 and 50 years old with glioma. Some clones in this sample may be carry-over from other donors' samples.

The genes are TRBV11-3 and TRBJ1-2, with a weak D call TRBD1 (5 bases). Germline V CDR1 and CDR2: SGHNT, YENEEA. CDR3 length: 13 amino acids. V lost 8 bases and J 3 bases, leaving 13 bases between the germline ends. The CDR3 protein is CASPGGKDYGYTF. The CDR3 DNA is TGTGCCAGCCCCGGGGGGAAGGACTATGGCTACACCTTC.

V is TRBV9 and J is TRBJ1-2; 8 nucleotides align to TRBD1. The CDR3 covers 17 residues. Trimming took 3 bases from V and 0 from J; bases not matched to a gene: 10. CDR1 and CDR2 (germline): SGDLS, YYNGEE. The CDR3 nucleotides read TGTGCCAGCAGCGGAAACGACAGGGGTGAAGCTAACTATGGCTACACCTTC. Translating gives CASSGNDRGEANYGYTF.

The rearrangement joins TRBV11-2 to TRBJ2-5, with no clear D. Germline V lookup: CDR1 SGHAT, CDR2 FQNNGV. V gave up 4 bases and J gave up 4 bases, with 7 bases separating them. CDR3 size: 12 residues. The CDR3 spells CASSSSIETQYF. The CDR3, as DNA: TGTGCCAGCAGCTCCAGTATAGAGACCCAGTACTTC.

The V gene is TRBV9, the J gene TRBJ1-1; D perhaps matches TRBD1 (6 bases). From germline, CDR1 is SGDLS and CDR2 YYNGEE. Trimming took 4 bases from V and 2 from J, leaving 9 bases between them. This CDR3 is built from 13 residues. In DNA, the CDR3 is TGTGCCAGCAGCTGGGACACTAACACTGAAGCTTTCTTT. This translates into CASSWDTNTEAFF. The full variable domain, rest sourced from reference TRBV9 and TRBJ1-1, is DSGVTQTPKHLITATGQRVTLRCSPRSGDLSVYWYQQSLDQGLQFLIQYYNGEERAKGNILERFSAQQFPDLHSELNLSSLELGDSALYFCASSWDTNTEAFFGQGTRLTVV.

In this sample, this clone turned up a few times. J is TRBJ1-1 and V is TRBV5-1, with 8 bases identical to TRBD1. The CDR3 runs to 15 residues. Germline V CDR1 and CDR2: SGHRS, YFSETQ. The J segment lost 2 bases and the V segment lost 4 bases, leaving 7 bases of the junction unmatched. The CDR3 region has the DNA TGCGCCAGCAGCCAAGGGGACAGGCATAACACTGAAGCTTTCTTT. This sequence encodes CASSQGDRHNTEAFF.

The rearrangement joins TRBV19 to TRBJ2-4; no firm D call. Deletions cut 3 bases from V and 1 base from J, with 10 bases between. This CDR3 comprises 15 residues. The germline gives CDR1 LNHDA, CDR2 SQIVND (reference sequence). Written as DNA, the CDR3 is TGTGCCAGTAGTATTCGAGGCCGGGCCAAAAACATTCAGTACTTC. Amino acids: CASSIRGRAKNIQYF.

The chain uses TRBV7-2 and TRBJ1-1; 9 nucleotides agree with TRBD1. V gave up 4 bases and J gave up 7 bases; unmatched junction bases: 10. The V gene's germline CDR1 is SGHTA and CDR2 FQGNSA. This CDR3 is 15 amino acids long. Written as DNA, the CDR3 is TGTGCCAGCAGCTCGAGGACAGGGGCCCATGTTGAAGCTTTCTTT. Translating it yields CASSSRTGAHVEAFF.

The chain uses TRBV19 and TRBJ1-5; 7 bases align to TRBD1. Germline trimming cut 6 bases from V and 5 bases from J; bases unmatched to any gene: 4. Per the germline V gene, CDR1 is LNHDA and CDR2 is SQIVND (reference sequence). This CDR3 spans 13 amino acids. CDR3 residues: CASRDRWDQPQHF. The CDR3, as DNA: TGTGCCAGTAGGGACAGGTGGGATCAGCCCCAGCATTTT.

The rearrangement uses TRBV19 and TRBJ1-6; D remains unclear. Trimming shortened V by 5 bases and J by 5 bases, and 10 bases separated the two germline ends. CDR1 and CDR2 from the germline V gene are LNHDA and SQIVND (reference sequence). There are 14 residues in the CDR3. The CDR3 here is CASSSGFHNSPLHF. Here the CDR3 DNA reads TGTGCCAGTAGTTCGGGATTCCATAATTCACCCCTCCACTTT.

The CDR3 DNA reads TGTGCCAGCAGCTTGGACAGGGGGCGCGAAAATGGCTACACCTTC. Encoded protein: CASSLDRGRENGYTF. This chain joins TRBV7-8 and TRBJ1-2, with TRBD1 matching over 11 bases. CDR3 size: 15 residues. Trimming removed 3 bases from V and 6 bases from J; junction bases left unmatched: 6. Germline V gives CDR1 SGHVS, CDR2 FQNEAQ.

In nucleotides, the CDR3 is TGTGCCAGCGGGAGGGGACAGCCCCAGCATTTT. This sequence encodes CASGRGQPQHF. The chain uses TRBV6-5 and TRBJ1-5; tentatively, D is TRBD1 (5 bases). From germline, CDR1 is MNHEY and CDR2 SVGAGI. This CDR3 has 11 amino acids. The germline V and J ends were trimmed by 8 bases and 7 bases, with 9 bases remaining between them.

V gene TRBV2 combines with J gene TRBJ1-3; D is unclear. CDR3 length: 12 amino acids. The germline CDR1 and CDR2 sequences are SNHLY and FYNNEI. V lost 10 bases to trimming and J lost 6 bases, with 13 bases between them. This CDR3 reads CATWRWANTIYF. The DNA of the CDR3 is TGTGCCACCTGGCGGTGGGCAAACACCATATATTTT.

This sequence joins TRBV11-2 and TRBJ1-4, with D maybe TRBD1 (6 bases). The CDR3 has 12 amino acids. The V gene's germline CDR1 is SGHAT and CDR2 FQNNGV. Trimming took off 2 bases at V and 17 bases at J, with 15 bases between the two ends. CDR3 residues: CASSLSRGPVFF. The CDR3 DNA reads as TGTGCCAGCAGCTTATCCAGGGGCCCCGTTTTTTTT.

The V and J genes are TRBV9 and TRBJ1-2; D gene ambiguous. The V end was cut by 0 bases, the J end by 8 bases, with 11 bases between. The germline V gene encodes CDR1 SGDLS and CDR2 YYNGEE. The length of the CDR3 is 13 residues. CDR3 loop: CASSVEPVHGYTF. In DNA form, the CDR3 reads TGTGCCAGCAGCGTAGAGCCCGTTCACGGCTACACCTTC.

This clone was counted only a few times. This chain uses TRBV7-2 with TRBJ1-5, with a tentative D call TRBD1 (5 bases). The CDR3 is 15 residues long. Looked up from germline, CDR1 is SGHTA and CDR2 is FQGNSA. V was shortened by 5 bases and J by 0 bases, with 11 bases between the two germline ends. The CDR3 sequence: CASSPRGDSNQPQHF. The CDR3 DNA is TGTGCCAGCAGCCCTCGGGGGGATAGCAATCAGCCCCAGCATTTT. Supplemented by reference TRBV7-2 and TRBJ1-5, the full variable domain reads GAGVSQSPSNKVTEKGKDVELRCDPISGHTALYWYRQSLGQGLEFLIYFQGNSAPDKSGLPSDRFSAERTGGSVSTLTIQRTQQEDSAVYLCASSPRGDSNQPQHFGDGTRLSIL.

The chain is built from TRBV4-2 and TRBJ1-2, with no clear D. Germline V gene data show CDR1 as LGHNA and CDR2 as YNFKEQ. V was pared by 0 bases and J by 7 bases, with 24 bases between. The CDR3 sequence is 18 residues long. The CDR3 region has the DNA TGTGCCAGCAGCCAAGATCGGAGGCTCGCGTTAATCGTCTCTGGCTACACCTTC. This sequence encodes CASSQDRRLALIVSGYTF.

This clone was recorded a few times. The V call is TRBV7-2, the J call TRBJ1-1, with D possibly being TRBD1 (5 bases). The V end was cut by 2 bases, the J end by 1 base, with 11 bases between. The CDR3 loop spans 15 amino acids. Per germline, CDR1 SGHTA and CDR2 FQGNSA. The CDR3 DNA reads TGTGCCAGCAGCTTATCACAGGCGCCGAACACTGAAGCTTTCTTT. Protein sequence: CASSLSQAPNTEAFF. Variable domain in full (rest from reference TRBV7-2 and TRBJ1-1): GAGVSQSPSNKVTEKGKDVELRCDPISGHTALYWYRQSLGQGLEFLIYFQGNSAPDKSGLPSDRFSAERTGGSVSTLTIQRTQQEDSAVYLCASSLSQAPNTEAFFGQGTRLTVV.

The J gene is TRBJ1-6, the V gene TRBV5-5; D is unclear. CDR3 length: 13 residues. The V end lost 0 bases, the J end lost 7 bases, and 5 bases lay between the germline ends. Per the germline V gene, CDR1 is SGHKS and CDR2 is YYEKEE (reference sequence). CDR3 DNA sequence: TGTGCCAGCAGCTTGGCCTGGAATTCACCCCTCCACTTT. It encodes CASSLAWNSPLHF. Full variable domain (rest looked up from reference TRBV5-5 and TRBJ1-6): DAGVTQSPTHLIKTRGQQVTLRCSPISGHKSVSWYQQVLGQGPQFIFQYYEKEERGRGNFPDRFSARQFPNYSSELNVNALLLGDSALYLCASSLAWNSPLHFGNGTRLTVT.

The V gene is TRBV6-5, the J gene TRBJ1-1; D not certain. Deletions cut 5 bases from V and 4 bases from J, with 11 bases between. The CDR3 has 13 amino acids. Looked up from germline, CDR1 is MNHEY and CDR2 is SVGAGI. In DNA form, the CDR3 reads TGTGCCAGCAGTCCTATTGTTTTCACTGAAGCTTTCTTT. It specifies CASSPIVFTEAFF.

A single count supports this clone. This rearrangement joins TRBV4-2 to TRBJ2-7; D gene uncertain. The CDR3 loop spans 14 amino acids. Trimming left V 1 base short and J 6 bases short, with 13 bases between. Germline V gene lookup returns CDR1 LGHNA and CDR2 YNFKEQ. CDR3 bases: TGTGCCAGCAGCCAAGGACCCGAGGTCACCGAGCAGTACTTC. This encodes CASSQGPEVTEQYF.

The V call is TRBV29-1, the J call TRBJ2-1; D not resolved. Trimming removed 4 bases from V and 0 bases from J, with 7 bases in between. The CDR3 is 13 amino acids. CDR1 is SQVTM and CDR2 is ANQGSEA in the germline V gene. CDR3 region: CSVGAGSYNEQFF. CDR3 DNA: TGCAGCGTTGGGGCAGGCTCCTACAATGAGCAGTTCTTC.

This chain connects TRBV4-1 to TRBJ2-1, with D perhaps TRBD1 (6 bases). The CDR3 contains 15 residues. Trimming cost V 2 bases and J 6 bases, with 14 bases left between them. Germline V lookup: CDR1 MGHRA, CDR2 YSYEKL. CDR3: CASSQSRQATNEQFF. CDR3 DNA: TGCGCCAGCAGCCAATCCCGACAGGCGACCAATGAGCAGTTCTTC.

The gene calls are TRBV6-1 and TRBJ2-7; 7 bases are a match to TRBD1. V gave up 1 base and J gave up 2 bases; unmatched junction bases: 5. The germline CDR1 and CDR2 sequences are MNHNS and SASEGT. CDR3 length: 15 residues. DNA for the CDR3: TGTGCCAGCAGTGAAGTAATGACAGGGCCCTACGAGCAGTACTTC. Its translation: CASSEVMTGPYEQYF.

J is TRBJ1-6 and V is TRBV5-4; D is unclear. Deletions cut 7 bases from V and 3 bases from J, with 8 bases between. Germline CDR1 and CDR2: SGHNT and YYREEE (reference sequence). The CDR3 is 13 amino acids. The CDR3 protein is CASHHNYNSPLHF. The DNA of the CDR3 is TGTGCCAGCCACCACAACTATAATTCACCCCTCCACTTT.